A single sample is the source of the 14 T cell receptor beta chains below, sequenced in a study of cytomegalovirus exposure and HLA in healthy donors. Primers included in the PCR were 60 Vbeta and 13 Jbeta primers. Data came from immunoSEQ multiplex PCR; TCRdb stores just in-frame clones and leaves some out. The repertoire consists of over 150,000 clones, with about three quarters occurring once and the leading ten covering approximately 2.4%. Input material: PBMCs. Source of these receptors: a woman in her 40s in good health and CMV-seropositive.

The table lists this clone with a few counts. The V gene is TRBV2, the J gene TRBJ1-2, with 8 bases fitting TRBD1. After removal of 6 bases from V and 2 bases from J, the junction contained 5 bases not matched to a gene. CDR1 is SNHLY, CDR2 FYNNEI, per germline. This CDR3 region has 14 residues. The CDR3 protein is CASSLRTGNYGYTF. CDR3 sequence (DNA): TGTGCCAGCAGCCTTAGGACAGGGAACTATGGCTACACCTTC. Combining the CDR3 with reference TRBV2 and TRBJ1-2 gives the whole variable domain EPEVTQTPSHQVTQMGQEVILRCVPISNHLYFYWYRQILGQKVEFLVSFYNNEISEKSEIFDDQFSVERPDGSNFTLKIRSTKLEDSAMYFCASSLRTGNYGYTFGSGTRLTVV.

The chain joins TRBV2 to TRBJ2-3, with 9 bases that match TRBD2. CDR3 length: 15 amino acids. After removal of 4 bases from V and 6 bases from J, the junction contained 8 bases not matched to a gene. From germline, CDR1 is SNHLY and CDR2 FYNNEI. The CDR3 DNA reads TGTGCCAGCAGTGGTGGTAGCGGGAGAGCGGATACGCAGTATTTT. This translates into CASSGGSGRADTQYF.

The chain has TRBV6-5 and TRBJ1-4; 8 bases fit TRBD1. Germline CDR1 reads MNHEY; CDR2 reads SVGAGI. V lost 0 bases, J lost 6 bases, and 3 bases stayed unmatched. This CDR3 contains 15 residues. CDR3 sequence reads: CASSYSTTGDEKLFF. CDR3 coding DNA: TGTGCCAGCAGTTACTCGACGACAGGGGATGAAAAACTGTTTTTT.

The J gene is TRBJ2-5, the V gene TRBV6-5, with 9 positions matching TRBD1. The CDR3 is made up of 16 amino acids. Per germline, CDR1 MNHEY and CDR2 SVGAGI. The V and J ends lost 2 bases and 8 bases, in that order; junction bases with no gene match: 12. CDR3 amino acids: CASSYTGQGRVETQYF. In DNA, the CDR3 is TGTGCCAGCAGTTACACTGGACAGGGGCGTGTGGAAACCCAGTACTTC.

This clone occurred a few times. The chain recombines TRBV19 with TRBJ2-3; D is unclear. V was cut by 1 base and J by 4 bases, with 6 bases left in between. CDR3 length: 13 residues. Germline V gene sequence: CDR1 LNHDA, CDR2 SQIVND (reference sequence). Written as DNA, the CDR3 is TGTGCCAGTAGTATAGCCCCCGCAGATACGCAGTATTTT. Translation: CASSIAPADTQYF.

This chain uses TRBV7-9 with TRBJ1-1; D perhaps matches TRBD1 (5 bases). Between the trimmed V and J ends, which lost 5 bases and 0 bases, there was a span of 13 bases. Germline values: CDR1 SEHNR, CDR2 FQNEAQ (reference sequence). CDR3 size: 15 residues. The CDR3 coding sequence is TGTGCCAGCAGCGGGGCAGGGTCGGTGAACACTGAAGCTTTCTTT. It translates to CASSGAGSVNTEAFF.

The V gene is TRBV7-9, the J gene TRBJ1-5; D gene uncertain. Trimming took 3 bases from V and 4 from J, leaving 7 bases between them. Germline CDR1 SEHNR, CDR2 FQNEAQ (reference sequence). CDR3 size: 13 residues. The CDR3 nucleotides are TGTGCCAGCAGCTTCGAGGATAATCAGCCCCAGCATTTT. It yields the protein CASSFEDNQPQHF.

V gene TRBV10-1 combines with J gene TRBJ2-3; D is undetermined. V shed 0 bases and J shed 4 bases, with 11 bases lying between them. The CDR3 sequence is 15 residues long. Per germline, CDR1 WNHNN and CDR2 SYGVQD (reference sequence). Written as DNA, the CDR3 is TGCGCCAGCAGTGAGTCGCCAGTGCCATCAGATACGCAGTATTTT. Amino acids: CASSESPVPSDTQYF.

This clone was counted only a few times. V is TRBV14 and J is TRBJ2-1; 7 positions match TRBD1. V shed 4 bases, J shed 15 bases, and the junction held 9 bases outside the gene matches. The CDR3 is made up of 12 amino acids. CDR1 SGHDN and CDR2 FVKESK come from the germline V gene. CDR3 DNA: TGTGCCAGCAGCCGGGCCGGGACAGATACGTTCTTC. This codes for CASSRAGTDTFF. Looking up the rest from reference TRBV14 and TRBJ2-1 gives the full variable domain: EAGVTQFPSHSVIEKGQTVTLRCDPISGHDNLYWYRRVMGKEIKFLLHFVKESKQDESGMPNNRFLAERTGGTYSTLKVQPAELEDSGVYFCASSRAGTDTFFGPGTRLTVL.

The chain is built from TRBV9 and TRBJ2-5, with 11 positions matching TRBD2. The ends lost 3 bases at V and 1 base at J; junction bases unmatched: 5. Germline V CDR1 and CDR2: SGDLS, YYNGEE. The CDR3 length is 16 residues. Written as DNA, the CDR3 is TGTGCCAGCAGCGCGGGACTAGCGGAATTCCAAGAGACCCAGTACTTC. Amino acid sequence: CASSAGLAEFQETQYF.

The V and J genes are TRBV10-2 and TRBJ2-1; TRBD2 aligns across 11 bases. Germline lookup yields CDR1 WSHSY and CDR2 SAAADI. The CDR3 length is 15 residues. The V gene end was trimmed by 4 bases and the J gene end by 3 bases; junction bases not matched to a gene: 2. This chain's CDR3 is CASSALAGGYNEQFF. For the CDR3, the DNA is TGCGCCAGCAGTGCCCTAGCGGGAGGCTACAATGAGCAGTTCTTC.

The chain couples TRBV11-2 to TRBJ1-3; D gene unclear. V shed 5 bases and J shed 4 bases, with 12 bases lying between them. Germline CDR1 is SGHAT and CDR2 is FQNNGV. The CDR3 contains 14 residues. This CDR3 reads CASSPNAGGNTIYF. In DNA, the CDR3 is TGTGCCAGCAGCCCTAATGCCGGGGGAAACACCATATATTTT.

CDR3 nucleotides: TGTGCCAGCAGCTTCACACAGGGTGTCACTGAAGCTTTCTTT. Its protein is CASSFTQGVTEAFF. This chain uses TRBV11-2 with TRBJ1-1; tentatively, D is TRBD1 (6 bases). The CDR3 runs 14 residues. From germline, CDR1 is SGHAT and CDR2 FQNNGV. V gave up 3 bases and J gave up 4 bases, with 12 bases separating them.

The J gene is TRBJ2-1, the V gene TRBV5-1; 9 nucleotides agree with TRBD1. Unmatched junction bases numbered 11, after V lost 4 bases and J lost 6 bases. Germline assignment: CDR1 SGHRS and CDR2 YFSETQ. The CDR3 length is 16 residues. CDR3 amino acids: CASSPEGTGYSNEQFF. CDR3 in DNA: TGCGCCAGCAGCCCGGAGGGGACAGGGTATAGCAATGAGCAGTTCTTC.